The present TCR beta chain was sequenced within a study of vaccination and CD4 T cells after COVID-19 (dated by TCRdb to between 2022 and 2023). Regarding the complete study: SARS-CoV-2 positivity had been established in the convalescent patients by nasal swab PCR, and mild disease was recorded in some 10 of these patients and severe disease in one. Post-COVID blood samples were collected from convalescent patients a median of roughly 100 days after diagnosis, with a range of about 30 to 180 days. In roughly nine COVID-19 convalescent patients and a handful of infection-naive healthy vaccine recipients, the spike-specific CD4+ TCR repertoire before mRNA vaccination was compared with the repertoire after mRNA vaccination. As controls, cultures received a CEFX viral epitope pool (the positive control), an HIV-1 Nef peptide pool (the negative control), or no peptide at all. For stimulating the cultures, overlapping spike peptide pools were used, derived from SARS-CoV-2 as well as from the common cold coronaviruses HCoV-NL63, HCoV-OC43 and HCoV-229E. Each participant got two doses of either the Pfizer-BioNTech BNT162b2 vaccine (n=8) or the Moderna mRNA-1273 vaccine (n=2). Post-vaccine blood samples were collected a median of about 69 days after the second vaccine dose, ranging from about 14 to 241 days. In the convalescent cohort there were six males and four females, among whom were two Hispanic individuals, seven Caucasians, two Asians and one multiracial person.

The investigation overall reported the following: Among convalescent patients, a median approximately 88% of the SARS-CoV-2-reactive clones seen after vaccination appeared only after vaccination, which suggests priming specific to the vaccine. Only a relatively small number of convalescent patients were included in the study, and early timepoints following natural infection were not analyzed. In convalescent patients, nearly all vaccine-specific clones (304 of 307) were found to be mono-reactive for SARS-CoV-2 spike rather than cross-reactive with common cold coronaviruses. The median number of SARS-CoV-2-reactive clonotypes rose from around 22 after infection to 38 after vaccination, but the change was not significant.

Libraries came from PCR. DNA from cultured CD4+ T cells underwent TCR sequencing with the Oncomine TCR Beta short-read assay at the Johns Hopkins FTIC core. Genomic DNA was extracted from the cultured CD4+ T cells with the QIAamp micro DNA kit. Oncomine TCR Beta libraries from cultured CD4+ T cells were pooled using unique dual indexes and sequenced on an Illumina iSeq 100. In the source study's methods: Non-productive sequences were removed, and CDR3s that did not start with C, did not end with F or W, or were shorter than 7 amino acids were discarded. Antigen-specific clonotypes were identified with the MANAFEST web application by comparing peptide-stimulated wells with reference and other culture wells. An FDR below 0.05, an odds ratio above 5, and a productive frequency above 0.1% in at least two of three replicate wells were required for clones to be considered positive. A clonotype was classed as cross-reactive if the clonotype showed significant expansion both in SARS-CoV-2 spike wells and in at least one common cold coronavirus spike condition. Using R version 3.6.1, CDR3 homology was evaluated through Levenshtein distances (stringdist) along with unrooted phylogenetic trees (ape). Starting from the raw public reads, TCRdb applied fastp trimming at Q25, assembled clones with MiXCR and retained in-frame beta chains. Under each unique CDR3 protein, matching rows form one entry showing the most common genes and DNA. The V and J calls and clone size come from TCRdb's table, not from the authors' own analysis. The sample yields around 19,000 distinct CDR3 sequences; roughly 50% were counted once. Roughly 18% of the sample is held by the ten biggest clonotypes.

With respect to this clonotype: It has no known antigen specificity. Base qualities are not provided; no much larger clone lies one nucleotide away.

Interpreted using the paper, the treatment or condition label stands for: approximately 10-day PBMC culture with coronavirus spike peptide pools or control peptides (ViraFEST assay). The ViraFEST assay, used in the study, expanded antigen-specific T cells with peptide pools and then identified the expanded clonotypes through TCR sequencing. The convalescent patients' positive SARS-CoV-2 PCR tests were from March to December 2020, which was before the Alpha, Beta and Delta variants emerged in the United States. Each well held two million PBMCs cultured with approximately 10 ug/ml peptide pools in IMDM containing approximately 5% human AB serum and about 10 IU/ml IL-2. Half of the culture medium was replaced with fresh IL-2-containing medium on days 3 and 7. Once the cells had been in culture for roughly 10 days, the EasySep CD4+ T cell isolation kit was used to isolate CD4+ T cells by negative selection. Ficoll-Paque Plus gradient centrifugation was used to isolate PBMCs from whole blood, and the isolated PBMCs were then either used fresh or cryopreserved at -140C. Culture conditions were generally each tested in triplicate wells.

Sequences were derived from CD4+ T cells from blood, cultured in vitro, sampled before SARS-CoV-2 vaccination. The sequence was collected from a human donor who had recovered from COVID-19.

The nucleotide sequence reads TGTGCCAGCAGCCTACGCACTGACAGGGCCGACTATGGCTACACCTTC. The resulting protein is CASSLRTDRADYGYTF. The chain is encoded by TRBV21-1 joined to TRBJ1-2; no check of the table's D call, TRBD1, against the DNA was made. TRBV21-1 is marked as a pseudogene. The CDR3 spans 16 residues, from the cysteine through the phenylalanine. CDR3 DNA is the only sequence kept; it has 48 bases, read in frame from the first base.